Each of the 6 T cell receptor beta chains below was sequenced from the same sample in a study of cytotoxic CD8 clonotypes in ibrutinib-treated CLL. The repertoire was sequenced with immunoSEQ multiplex PCR; TCRdb's copy has only in-frame clones and lacks some. The sample includes around 310,000 clones, about 80% of them seen just once. The source was PBMCs, collected before ibrutinib treatment. The receptor set was obtained from a human donor with chronic lymphocytic leukemia.

This clone was recorded only once. The chain employs TRBV25-1 and TRBJ2-2; D is uncertain. CDR1 is MGHDK, CDR2 SYGVNS, per germline. Trimming removed 6 bases from V and 1 base from J, with 15 bases in between. The CDR3 contains 16 residues. Written as DNA, the CDR3 is TGTGCCAGCAGGAAGAGACATATTAAGAACACCGGGGAGCTGTTTTTT. Its protein product is CASRKRHIKNTGELFF.

J is TRBJ2-1 and V is TRBV7-9; 9 bases agree with TRBD2. CDR1 and CDR2 (germline): SEHNR, FQNEAQ (reference sequence). This CDR3 has 16 amino acids. V trimming: 1 base; J trimming: 9 bases; junction bases outside the gene matches: 10. CDR3 loop: CASSLGIGLAGIEQFF. The CDR3, as DNA: TGTGCCAGCAGCTTAGGGATTGGGCTAGCGGGAATTGAGCAGTTCTTC. The full variable domain, rest sourced from reference TRBV7-9 and TRBJ2-1, is DTGVSQNPRHKITKRGQNVTFRCDPISEHNRLYWYRQTLGQGPEFLTYFQNEAQLEKSRLLSDRFSAERPKGSFSTLEIQRTEQGDSAMYLCASSLGIGLAGIEQFFGPGTRLTVL.

The CDR3 coding sequence is TGTGCCAGCAGTTGGACAGGGGGCAACACCGGGGAGCTGTTTTTT. Its translation is CASSWTGGNTGELFF. The V and J genes are TRBV6-5 and TRBJ2-2; 11 bases agree with TRBD1. The CDR3 is made up of 15 amino acids. The germline CDR1 and CDR2 sequences are MNHEY and SVGAGI. With V trimmed by 4 bases and J by 2 bases, 0 bases remained unmatched.

The gene calls are TRBV25-1 and TRBJ1-4, with TRBD1 matching 7 bases. The CDR3 sequence is 15 residues long. Germline CDR1 MGHDK, CDR2 SYGVNS. V shed 2 bases, J shed 6 bases, and the junction held 6 bases outside the gene matches. The CDR3 DNA follows: TGTGCCAGCAGTGAACGGCAGGGGGTGGATGAAAAACTGTTTTTT. It encodes CASSERQGVDEKLFF.

This rearrangement joins TRBV27 to TRBJ1-1, with 7 positions matching TRBD1. The CDR3 has 15 amino acids. Trimming removed 0 bases from V and 3 bases from J; junction bases left unmatched: 4. Per the germline V gene, CDR1 is MNHEY and CDR2 is SMNVEV (reference sequence). CDR3 DNA: TGTGCCAGCAGTTTATCGAACAGGGGTTACACTGAAGCTTTCTTT. This codes for CASSLSNRGYTEAFF.

The chain combines TRBV28 with TRBJ2-1; 11 positions match TRBD2. Losses at the gene ends were 8 bases for V and 3 bases for J; bases not matched to a gene: 9. Germline-derived CDR1 and CDR2 are MDHEN and SYDVKM. This CDR3 has 16 residues. CDR3 region: CASVPGTSGLYNEQFF. In DNA form, the CDR3 reads TGTGCCAGCGTCCCCGGGACTAGCGGACTCTACAATGAGCAGTTCTTC.